This TCR beta chain was profiled in a study of PD-1 and CTLA-4 blockade in melanoma (dated by TCRdb to about 2021). About the study as a whole: The study compared how PD-1 blockade and CTLA-4 blockade affected the melanoma-reactive CD8 T cell response in patients with melanoma.

This clone has only one observation. Its antigen is currently not known. Base-call qualities are not available, and no considerably larger clone is one nucleotide away. The receptor library was made with the immunoSEQ multiplex PCR assay. TCRdb carries this immuneACCESS record with in-frame sequences only. Its versions omit some clonotypes, under half of them owing to an unresolved V gene in the studies checked, with the rest unexplained. Across this sample there are about 30,000 clones, with about 88% seen only once. Approximately 8% of the sample belongs to the ten largest clones. Including cysteine and phenylalanine, the CDR3 has 16 amino acids. The CDR3 DNA has 48 bases and is translated from base 1. The CDR1 and CDR2 encoded by the germline V gene are SGDLS and YYNGEE. After removal of 3 bases from V and 0 bases from J, the junction retains 5 bases not matched to a gene.

The sequencing here drew on CD8+ T cells from peripheral blood, taken before anti-PD-1 treatment. The chain was built from TRBV9 and TRBJ2-3, with 9 bases aligning to TRBD2. The TCR comes from a human donor with melanoma. The DNA is TGTGCCAGCAGCGAGGGCCTAGCGGGAAGCACAGATACGCAGTATTTT. Translated, it gives CASSEGLAGSTDTQYF. With all but the CDR3 taken from the reference TRBV9 and TRBJ2-3 genes, the full variable domain is: DSGVTQTPKHLITATGQRVTLRCSPRSGDLSVYWYQQSLDQGLQFLIQYYNGEERAKGNILERFSAQQFPDLHSELNLSSLELGDSALYFCASSEGLAGSTDTQYFGPGTRLTVL.